This TCR beta chain was captured in a study of cytomegalovirus exposure and HLA in healthy donors. Study-level background: Within the Caucasian-associated ancestry cluster were roughly 81% of the approximately 400 genotyped donors.

Study results and limitations: The study had only CMV serostatus as immune exposure information. In a later analysis, TCR beta V- and J-gene trimming showed a link to a missense DCLRE1C variant.

Everyone who donated was a healthy bone marrow donor. Use of 60 Vbeta and 13 Jbeta primers characterized the PCR. Some clones are missing from TCRdb's copy, which holds only in-frame ones; the method was immunoSEQ multiplex PCR. The profile shows about 150,000 clones, over 75% of them singletons. Germline V gene lookup returns CDR1 SNHLY and CDR2 FYNNEI. CDR3 length: 12 amino acids. Trimming stripped 8 bases from V and 5 bases from J, with 12 bases between. With regard to this clone: Its target is unknown.

The clonotype comes from a woman in her thirties or forties in good health and CMV-seronegative. V is TRBV2 and J is TRBJ2-5, with a weak D call TRBD1 (5 bases). Sequenced input: PBMCs. The chain's CDR3 is CASVGRAETQYF. CDR3 DNA: TGTGCCAGCGTCGGCAGGGCGGAGACCCAGTACTTC.